A single sample is the source of the 30 T cell receptor beta chains below, sequenced in a study of patients and donors after allogeneic stem cell transplantation. Using its own MiXCR run on the RT-PCR reads, TCRdb lists one record per CDR3 protein. This sample has roughly 880,000 distinct CDR3 sequences, with about 20% found just once. The specimen sequenced was blood, either unsorted or a sorted T cell fraction (not recorded which). These receptors were obtained from a human donor who was either an allogeneic HSCT recipient or a stem cell or donor lymphocyte infusion donor (not recorded which). It is not recorded whose cells these are; they may come from a transplant donor.

J is TRBJ1-1 and V is TRBV19; D not certain. Germline-derived CDR1 and CDR2 are LNHDA and SQIVND (reference sequence). The CDR3 loop spans 12 amino acids. V was pared by 7 bases and J by 4 bases, with 10 bases between. CDR3 bases: TGTGCCAGTACCACTCGGGGCACTGAAGCTTTCTTT. It encodes CASTTRGTEAFF.

The V and J genes are TRBV18 and TRBJ2-2; D gene unclear. CDR1 is KGHSH and CDR2 is LQKENI in the germline V gene. Trimming took 2 bases from V and 0 from J, leaving 10 bases between them. This CDR3 is built from 16 residues. The CDR3 coding sequence is TGTGCCAGCTCACCAATTTCCCCGGCGAACACCGGGGAGCTGTTTTTT. Its protein is CASSPISPANTGELFF.

The chain couples TRBV7-9 to TRBJ2-7, with 10 bases fitting TRBD1. V gave up 5 bases and J gave up 4 bases; unmatched junction bases: 14. CDR1 is SEHNR, CDR2 FQNEAQ, per germline (reference sequence). CDR3 length: 17 residues. The CDR3 DNA is TGTGCCAGCAGCGAAGACAGGGGGCGCCGGCTTGTTTACGAGCAGTACTTC. This gives the protein CASSEDRGRRLVYEQYF. Variable domain in full (rest from reference TRBV7-9 and TRBJ2-7): DTGVSQNPRHKITKRGQNVTFRCDPISEHNRLYWYRQTLGQGPEFLTYFQNEAQLEKSRLLSDRFSAERPKGSFSTLEIQRTEQGDSAMYLCASSEDRGRRLVYEQYFGPGTRLTVT.

The rearrangement uses TRBV11-2 and TRBJ1-2; a weak D match, TRBD1 (6 bases). Trimming stripped 5 bases from V and 5 bases from J, with 18 bases between. The CDR3 loop spans 15 amino acids. Germline assignment: CDR1 SGHAT and CDR2 FQNNGV. CDR3: CASSRLGGPQYGYTF. CDR3 DNA: TGTGCCAGCAGCCGACTGGGGGGCCCTCAATATGGCTACACCTTC.

This clonotype appeared many times. The rearrangement joins TRBV12-3 or TRBV12-4 to TRBJ2-1; 7 nucleotides line up with TRBD2. J gave up 2 bases and V 3 bases, and 4 bases lay outside the gene matches. CDR3 size: 15 residues. The CDR3 nucleotides read TGTGCCAGCAGTTTTTGGGGGGGGGCCTACAATGAGCAGTTCTTC. This translates into CASSFWGGAYNEQFF.

The chain uses TRBV12-3 or TRBV12-4 and TRBJ2-3, with a possible D match to TRBD1 (5 bases). This CDR3 spans 16 amino acids. The V end lost 6 bases, the J end lost 0 bases, and 16 bases lay between the germline ends. The CDR3 nucleotides are TGTGCCAGCAGACCCGGAGACAGTCTTAGCACAGATACGCAGTATTTT. Encoded protein: CASRPGDSLSTDTQYF.

This clonotype was recorded a few times. The J gene is TRBJ2-1, the V gene TRBV9; 9 bases match TRBD2. The CDR3 extends over 17 amino acids. Looked up from germline, CDR1 is SGDLS and CDR2 is YYNGEE. V dropped 4 bases and J dropped 5; count of bases not matched to a gene: 13. CDR3 sequence: CASSPRGLLAGNNEQFF. Here the CDR3 DNA reads TGTGCCAGCAGCCCCAGGGGTTTGCTAGCGGGAAACAATGAGCAGTTCTTC.

The chain has TRBV2 and TRBJ2-5; 7 bases fit TRBD2. Looked up from germline, CDR1 is SNHLY and CDR2 is FYNNEI. The trim removed 8 bases at V and 5 bases at J, leaving 5 bases unmatched. CDR3 length: 12 amino acids. In DNA form, the CDR3 reads TGTGCCAGCGGGGGGGTCGTGGAGACCCAGTACTTC. Its protein is CASGGVVETQYF. Supplemented by reference TRBV2 and TRBJ2-5, the full variable domain reads EPEVTQTPSHQVTQMGQEVILRCVPISNHLYFYWYRQILGQKVEFLVSFYNNEISEKSEIFDDQFSVERPDGSNFTLKIRSTKLEDSAMYFCASGGVVETQYFGPGTRLLVL.

The rearrangement uses TRBV4-3 and TRBJ1-1, with 7 bases matching TRBD1. The CDR3 sequence is 15 residues long. Germline trimming cut 4 bases from V and 5 bases from J; bases unmatched to any gene: 10. From germline, CDR1 is LGHNA and CDR2 YSLEER. CDR3: CASSRVDRPGTEAFF. For the CDR3, the DNA is TGCGCCAGCAGCCGGGTGGACAGGCCAGGTACTGAAGCTTTCTTT.

A few counts support this clonotype. The chain recombines TRBV3-1 with TRBJ2-7; possibly TRBD1 for D (5 bases). CDR1 is LGHDT and CDR2 is YNNKEL in the germline V gene (reference sequence). This CDR3 is 13 amino acids long. Trimming removed 5 bases at V and 4 bases at J, with 12 bases between. The CDR3 protein is CASSSQQAYEQYF. The CDR3 DNA reads TGTGCCAGCAGCTCCCAACAGGCGTACGAGCAGTACTTC.

This clonotype occurred many times. The chain joins TRBV12-3 or TRBV12-4 to TRBJ1-5; no clear D. The V and J ends lost 3 bases and 2 bases respectively, with 8 bases between them. This CDR3 spans 14 amino acids. CDR3 amino acids: CASSFKAGNQPQHF. DNA for the CDR3: TGTGCCAGCAGTTTTAAGGCAGGCAATCAGCCCCAGCATTTT.

The count of this clonotype is one. CDR3 bases: TGTGCCTGGGGAAGATACGAGCAGTACTTC. Protein product: CAWGRYEQYF. The chain joins TRBV30 to TRBJ2-7, with D hard to call. V lost 5 bases to trimming and J lost 4 bases, with 6 bases between them. CDR3 length: 10 amino acids. CDR1 GTSNPN and CDR2 SVGIG come from the germline V gene (reference sequence). The variable domain in full, with the rest retrieved from reference TRBV30 and TRBJ2-7, is SQTIHQWPATLVQPVGSPLSLECTVEGTSNPNLYWYRQAAGRGLQLLFYSVGIGQISSEVPQNLSASRPQDRQFILSSKKLLLSDSGFYLCAWGRYEQYFGPGTRLTVT.

The chain links TRBV27 to TRBJ1-2; maybe TRBD1 (5 bases). Germline V gene sequence: CDR1 MNHEY, CDR2 SMNVEV (reference sequence). V was trimmed by 5 bases and J by 6 bases, leaving 13 bases between them. The CDR3 totals 13 residues. CDR3 loop: CASSPKGSHGYTF. DNA for the CDR3: TGTGCCAGCAGTCCCAAGGGGTCCCATGGCTACACCTTC.

This clonotype occurred a few times. The J gene is TRBJ2-1, the V gene TRBV9, with 12 bases that match TRBD2. The CDR3 is 15 residues long. V gave up 0 bases and J gave up 7 bases; unmatched junction bases: 2. Germline values: CDR1 SGDLS, CDR2 YYNGEE. CDR3 residues: CASSVGLAGENEQFF. Here the CDR3 DNA reads TGTGCCAGCAGCGTAGGACTAGCGGGAGAGAATGAGCAGTTCTTC.

This clonotype was recorded a few times. The chain links TRBV7-9 to TRBJ1-1; D unclear. The CDR3 sequence is 16 residues long. Per the germline V gene, CDR1 is SEHNR and CDR2 is FQNEAQ (reference sequence). Trimming cost V 5 bases and J 0 bases, with 16 bases left between them. CDR3 DNA: TGTGCCAGCAGCCGCAGTACGACCGGATTGAACACTGAAGCTTTCTTT. Translated, it gives CASSRSTTGLNTEAFF. Full variable domain (rest looked up from reference TRBV7-9 and TRBJ1-1): DTGVSQNPRHKITKRGQNVTFRCDPISEHNRLYWYRQTLGQGPEFLTYFQNEAQLEKSRLLSDRFSAERPKGSFSTLEIQRTEQGDSAMYLCASSRSTTGLNTEAFFGQGTRLTVV.

This clonotype was detected only a few times. This sequence joins TRBV5-1 and TRBJ2-4; TRBD1 matches 7 bases. V gave up 4 bases and J gave up 7 bases; unmatched junction bases: 11. The CDR3 is 15 residues long. CDR1 is SGHRS, CDR2 YFSETQ, per germline. CDR3 nucleotides: TGCGCCAGCAGCCTAGGACAGGATGCCGGGAACATTCAGTACTTC. Translating it yields CASSLGQDAGNIQYF.

This clonotype has a handful of counts. The gene calls are TRBV9 and TRBJ2-5, with D unresolved. Between the trimmed V and J ends, which lost 0 bases and 0 bases, there was a span of 9 bases. Germline V gene sequence: CDR1 SGDLS, CDR2 YYNGEE. The CDR3 extends over 15 amino acids. CDR3 bases: TGTGCCAGCAGCGTAGGTACGTCCTACCAAGAGACCCAGTACTTC. Its protein is CASSVGTSYQETQYF.

This clonotype has a count of ten or more. The rearrangement joins TRBV12-3 or TRBV12-4 to TRBJ1-3; 10 positions agree with TRBD1. The length of the CDR3 is 13 residues. The CDR3 loop is CSWGTGVGNTIYF. The CDR3 coding sequence is TGTTCATGGGGGACAGGGGTTGGAAACACCATATATTTT.

The CDR3 nucleotides are TGTGCCAGCAGCTCAGCTAGCGGGGGGGCCGCCGAAGATACGCAGTATTTT. This sequence encodes CASSSASGGAAEDTQYF. This chain uses TRBV9 with TRBJ2-3; 12 positions agree with TRBD2. The CDR3 has 17 residues. Germline CDR1 SGDLS, CDR2 YYNGEE. The V and J ends lost 4 bases and 5 bases, in that order; junction bases with no gene match: 11.

The CDR3 sequence: CASSWGWPGSTIYF. The DNA for the CDR3 is TGCGCCAGCAGCTGGGGTTGGCCCGGGAGCACCATATATTTT. J is TRBJ1-3 and V is TRBV5-1; D not resolved. The V gene's germline CDR1 is SGHRS and CDR2 YFSETQ. The V gene lost 3 bases and the J gene lost 9 bases, with 16 bases spanning the gap. There are 14 residues in the CDR3.

This clonotype has only a few counts. The chain couples TRBV18 to TRBJ2-1, with 13 positions matching TRBD2. CDR1 KGHSH and CDR2 LQKENI come from the germline V gene. The CDR3 has 19 amino acids. The ends lost 3 bases at V and 0 bases at J; junction bases unmatched: 8. The chain's CDR3 is CASSPRGLAGVPSYNEQFF. As DNA, the CDR3 is TGTGCCAGCTCACCGCGAGGACTAGCGGGAGTACCCTCCTACAATGAGCAGTTCTTC.

This clonotype was seen only a few times. The gene calls are TRBV6-2 or TRBV6-3 and TRBJ2-1; tentative D call: TRBD2 (7 bases). With 0 bases removed from V and 10 bases from J, the gap between germline ends came to 16 bases. CDR3 size: 15 residues. Germline values: CDR1 MNHEY, CDR2 SVGEGT. This chain's CDR3 is CASSYSGGPVGEQFF. The CDR3, as DNA: TGTGCCAGCAGTTACTCGGGGGGGCCGGTAGGGGAGCAGTTCTTC.

The chain employs TRBV4-1 and TRBJ1-2; 8 positions match TRBD1. The CDR3 runs to 18 residues. J gave up 1 base and V 0 bases, and 10 bases lay outside the gene matches. The germline gives CDR1 MGHRA, CDR2 YSYEKL. This chain's CDR3 is CASSQDGQGQRGNYGYTF. In DNA, the CDR3 is TGCGCCAGCAGCCAAGACGGACAGGGACAAAGGGGTAACTATGGCTACACCTTC.

The chain links TRBV4-1 to TRBJ2-7; 8 positions agree with TRBD2. The CDR3 spans 21 residues. Germline CDR1 and CDR2: MGHRA and YSYEKL. After removal of 0 bases from V and 7 bases from J, the junction contained 26 bases not matched to a gene. The CDR3 DNA sequence: TGCGCCAGCAGCCAAGATTTCCTTCAGGGCAGCGGGAGACCCAGAATTGGTGAGCAGTACTTC. Translating it yields CASSQDFLQGSGRPRIGEQYF.

The rearrangement uses TRBV5-6 and TRBJ1-2, with a tentative D call TRBD1 (5 bases). The CDR3 runs 15 residues. Germline V gene data show CDR1 as SGHDT and CDR2 as YYEEEE. V dropped 3 bases and J dropped 2 bases, with 14 bases sitting between them. CDR3 loop: CASSSDYRGNYGYTF. The DNA of the CDR3 is TGTGCCAGCAGCTCCGACTACCGGGGGAACTATGGCTACACCTTC.

This chain links TRBV4-3 with TRBJ1-4, with TRBD1 identical over 7 bases. This CDR3 has 15 residues. Looked up from germline, CDR1 is LGHNA and CDR2 is YSLEER. The V segment lost 3 bases and the J segment 8 bases; nucleotides outside the gene matches: 9. The DNA for the CDR3 is TGCGCCAGCAGCCATAAGACAGGGATTAGGGAAAAACTGTTTTTT. Residues: CASSHKTGIREKLFF.

The rearrangement uses TRBV3-1 and TRBJ2-1, with unresolved D. V shed 2 bases and J shed 6 bases, with 17 bases lying between them. CDR1 LGHDT and CDR2 YNNKEL come from the germline V gene (reference sequence). The CDR3 consists of 16 residues. CDR3 sequence: CASSQPPRIGPNEQFF. The CDR3 DNA reads TGTGCCAGCAGCCAACCCCCTAGGATCGGGCCCAATGAGCAGTTCTTC.

This clonotype was found a few times. This sequence joins TRBV4-3 and TRBJ2-3; D possibly corresponds to TRBD2 (5 bases). The ends were cut back, 1 base at V and 5 bases at J, with 10 bases in the middle. This CDR3 is built from 14 residues. In germline, CDR1 is LGHNA, CDR2 YSLEER. The CDR3 loop is CASSQGPGGDTQYF. CDR3 nucleotide sequence: TGCGCCAGCAGCCAAGGTCCCGGAGGAGATACGCAGTATTTT.

This clonotype has more than one count but fewer than ten. The chain joins TRBV5-6 to TRBJ2-7; 7 bases map to TRBD2. This CDR3 is built from 15 residues. The V gene end was trimmed by 4 bases and the J gene end by 0 bases; junction bases not matched to a gene: 7. In germline, CDR1 is SGHDT, CDR2 YYEEEE. CDR3 nucleotides: TGTGCCAGCAGCCAACGGGACTACTTCTCCTACGAGCAGTACTTC. Translated, it gives CASSQRDYFSYEQYF.

The chain combines TRBV6-5 with TRBJ1-6, with D uncertain. This CDR3 contains 14 residues. Germline CDR1 reads MNHEY; CDR2 reads SVGAGI. The V end lost 4 bases, the J end lost 2 bases, and 6 bases lay between the germline ends. CDR3 coding DNA: TGTGCCAGCAGTTTGAACACCTATAATTCACCCCTCCACTTT. Translated, it gives CASSLNTYNSPLHF.